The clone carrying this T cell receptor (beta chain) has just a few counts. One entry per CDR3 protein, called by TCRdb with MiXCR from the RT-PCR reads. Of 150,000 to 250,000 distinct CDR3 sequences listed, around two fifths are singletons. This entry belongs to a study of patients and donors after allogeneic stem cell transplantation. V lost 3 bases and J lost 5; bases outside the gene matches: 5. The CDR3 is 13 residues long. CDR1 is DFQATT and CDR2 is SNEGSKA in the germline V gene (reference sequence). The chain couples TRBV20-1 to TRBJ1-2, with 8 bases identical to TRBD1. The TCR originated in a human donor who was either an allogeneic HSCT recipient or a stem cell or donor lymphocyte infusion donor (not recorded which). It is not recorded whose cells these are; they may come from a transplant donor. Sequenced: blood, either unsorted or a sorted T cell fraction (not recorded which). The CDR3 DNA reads TGCAGTGCTAGCGCAGACAGGGGATATGGCTACACCTTC. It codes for CSASADRGYGYTF.